The 21 T cell receptor beta chains below come from one sample, sequenced in a study of T cells in women clearing cervical HPV infection. TCRdb keeps only in-frame clones here, not all; method: immunoSEQ multiplex PCR. This sample's table has tens of thousands of clones. The material sequenced was blood buffy coat. The receptors come from a woman aged 18 to 75 with a cervical HPV16 infection that either progressed to CIN3+ or cleared (not recorded which).

As concerns this clone: The CDR3 goes on 3 residues after the read ends, and that part is filled in from the germline J gene. The chain combines TRBV5-1 with TRBJ2-1, with 7 bases lining up with TRBD1. The CDR3 length is 13 residues. From germline, CDR1 is SGHRS and CDR2 YFSETQ. The J segment lost 6 bases and the V segment lost 0 bases, leaving 0 bases of the junction unmatched. The CDR3 bases that were read are TGCGCCAGCAGCTTGGCAGGGGGCAATGAG. Protein: CASSLAGGNE. The complete CDR3 protein is CASSLAGGNEQFF.

Concerning this clone: Read sequence stops 3 residues before the CDR3 end, and the germline J gene provides the missing end. The chain joins TRBV5-4 to TRBJ2-3, with D unresolved. CDR1 and CDR2 (germline): SGHNT, YYREEE (reference sequence). The CDR3 runs to 14 residues. The ends were cut back, 0 bases at V and 2 bases at J, with 7 bases in the middle. Here the CDR3 reads CASSLGSYTDTQYF. CDR3 DNA (partial): TGTGCCAGCAGCTTGGGGTCCTACACAGATACG.

As for this clone: Coverage ceases 3 residues before the CDR3 finishes, and the germline J gene fills in the end. The chain uses TRBV5-1 and TRBJ2-2; TRBD2 agrees at 13 bases. The CDR3 contains 18 residues. Germline CDR1 SGHRS, CDR2 YFSETQ. V shed 0 bases, J shed 5 bases, and the junction held 7 bases outside the gene matches. CDR3 residues: CASSLEGLAGSSTGELFF. The DNA read from the CDR3 is TGCGCCAGCAGCTTGGAGGGACTAGCGGGAAGCTCAACCGGGGAG. The full variable domain, completed using reference TRBV5-1 and TRBJ2-2, is KAGVTQTPRYLIKTRGQQVTLSCSPISGHRSVSWYQQTPGQGLQFLFEYFSETQRNKGNFPGRFSGRQFSNSRSEMNVSTLELGDSALYLCASSLEGLAGSSTGELFFGEGSRLTVL.

Concerning this clone itself: From the germline J gene comes the end of the CDR3, since the read stops 3 residues before it. Other DNA sequences in this specimen translate into the identical CDR3. This chain uses TRBV2 with TRBJ2-1; 11 bases line up with TRBD2. CDR3 length: 17 amino acids. Germline CDR1 and CDR2: SNHLY and FYNNEI. V lost 3 bases, J lost 4 bases, and 8 bases stayed unmatched. The part of the CDR3 DNA that was read is TGTGCCAGCAGTGATAAGGGGAGACTAGCGGGATACAATGAG. Amino acids: CASSDKGRLAGYNE. The whole CDR3 sequence reads CASSDKGRLAGYNEQFF. Full variable domain (rest looked up from reference TRBV2 and TRBJ2-1): EPEVTQTPSHQVTQMGQEVILRCVPISNHLYFYWYRQILGQKVEFLVSFYNNEISEKSEIFDDQFSVERPDGSNFTLKIRSTKLEDSAMYFCASSDKGRLAGYNEQFFGPGTRLTVL.

A remark on this clone: The CDR3 is cut off 3 residues early in the read; its end comes from the germline J gene. The chain combines TRBV13 with TRBJ2-6, with D uncertain. This CDR3 contains 16 residues. Trimming pared 0 bases from V and 0 bases from J, leaving 6 bases between. Germline V CDR1 and CDR2: PRHDT, FYEKMQ (reference sequence). The CDR3 region is CASSLGVNSGANVLTF. The sequenced CDR3 bases are TGTGCCAGCAGCTTAGGTGTCAACTCTGGGGCCAACGTC.

Details on this clone: Coverage ceases 3 residues before the CDR3 finishes, and the germline J gene fills in the end. The chain recombines TRBV15 with TRBJ1-6, with a possible D match to TRBD1 (5 bases). Per the germline V gene, CDR1 is LNHNV and CDR2 is YYDKDF (reference sequence). This CDR3 has 13 amino acids. V was pared by 5 bases and J by 7 bases, with 9 bases between. The covered CDR3 bases are TGTGCCACCAGCCCCAGGGTAAATTCACCC. Its protein product is CATSPRVNSP. The full CDR3 is CATSPRVNSPLHF.

Concerning this clone itself: The sequence runs out 3 residues before the end of the CDR3; the remainder is reconstructed from the germline J gene. V gene TRBV20-1 combines with J gene TRBJ2-5; TRBD1 might be the D (6 bases). CDR1 DFQATT and CDR2 SNEGSKA come from the germline V gene (reference sequence). V shed 6 bases and J shed 3 bases, with 26 bases lying between them. This CDR3 is 17 amino acids long. Partial CDR3 DNA: TGCAGTGCAAATTCTTTACCCGGGACAACGATTGAAGAGACC. This gives the protein CSANSLPGTTIEET. The full CDR3 is CSANSLPGTTIEETQYF.

About this clone itself: Sequencing ends 3 residues short of the CDR3 end; the germline J gene provides the rest. The V and J genes are TRBV19 and TRBJ1-1, with TRBD1 as a possible D gene (5 bases). Germline CDR1 and CDR2: LNHDA and SQIVND (reference sequence). The CDR3 has 13 residues. The CDR3: CASSIVIWTEAFF. CDR3 DNA (partial): TGTGCCAGTAGTATTGTTATATGGACAGAA.

Note on this clone: The CDR3 end lies 3 residues beyond the end of the read and is filled in from the germline J gene. The rearrangement links TRBV2 to TRBJ1-1, with 11 nucleotides matching TRBD1. Germline CDR1 is SNHLY and CDR2 is FYNNEI. The CDR3 has 17 amino acids. J lost 0 bases, V lost 6 bases, and 9 bases had no gene match. The CDR3 is CASSTPGQGAMNTEAFF. CDR3 bases read: TGTGCCAGCAGCACGCCCGGACAGGGGGCGATGAACACTGAA.

Turning to this clone: The read is 3 residues too short to cover the CDR3 end, so that end is filled in from the germline J gene. V gene TRBV28 combines with J gene TRBJ1-5; TRBD1 agrees at 7 bases. Trimming at V came to 6 bases and at J to 9 bases, leaving 11 bases not matched to a gene. The CDR3 has 14 residues. CDR1 is MDHEN and CDR2 is SYDVKM in the germline V gene. Partial CDR3 DNA: TGTGCCAGCAGCCTTGATCAGGGGGTTGGGCCC. Protein product: CASSLDQGVGP. The CDR3 reads in full as CASSLDQGVGPQHF.

Note on this clone: The read ends 3 residues before the CDR3 terminus; that terminus is restored from the germline J gene. The chain carries TRBV6-1 and TRBJ2-7; D is possibly TRBD2 (6 bases). Looked up from germline, CDR1 is MNHNS and CDR2 is SASEGT. This CDR3 comprises 14 residues. Trimming left V 4 bases short and J 5 bases short, with 15 bases between. The CDR3 protein is CASSVNGGSDEQYF. The sequenced CDR3 bases are TGTGCCAGCAGTGTAAACGGGGGAAGTGACGAG.

Of note for this clone: Coverage ceases 3 residues before the CDR3 finishes, and the germline J gene fills in the end. This chain uses TRBV6-1 with TRBJ1-6; D is ambiguous. CDR1 and CDR2 (germline): MNHNS, SASEGT. The ends were cut back, 3 bases at V and 10 bases at J, with 10 bases in the middle. The CDR3 runs 13 residues. The CDR3 bases that were read are TGTGCCAGCAGTGAGGCTGATGAATCACCC. Its protein is CASSEADESP. The CDR3, in full, reads CASSEADESPLHF.

Comments on this clone: The CDR3 is cut off 3 residues early in the read; its end comes from the germline J gene. This chain links TRBV10-3 with TRBJ2-7; no clear D. The germline V gene encodes CDR1 ENHRY and CDR2 SYGVKD. V was shortened by 3 bases and J by 5 bases, with 8 bases between the two germline ends. CDR3 size: 12 residues. The CDR3 region is CAISESPNEQYF. The CDR3 bases that were read are TGTGCCATCAGTGAAAGCCCCAACGAG.

Note on this clone: The read terminates 3 residues ahead of where the CDR3 ends, so the germline J gene completes it. V usage is TRBV2 and J usage is TRBJ1-3; D unclear. V lost 3 bases and J lost 2, with 11 bases in between. The CDR3 spans 15 residues. Germline V gene data show CDR1 as SNHLY and CDR2 as FYNNEI. The CDR3 region is CASSDRGGAGNTIYF. The CDR3 DNA, read in part, is TGTGCCAGCAGTGATCGGGGTGGGGCTGGAAACACC.

As for this clone: The read ends 3 residues shy of where the CDR3 ends; the end is completed using the germline J gene. The chain joins TRBV30 to TRBJ1-3; 8 bases are a match to TRBD1. CDR3 length: 13 amino acids. Looked up from germline, CDR1 is GTSNPN and CDR2 is SVGIG (reference sequence). After removal of 2 bases from V and 4 bases from J, the junction contained 1 base not matched to a gene. CDR3 loop: CAWSRQGGNTIYF. CDR3 bases read: TGTGCCTGGAGTAGACAGGGGGGAAACACC.

Concerning this clone: The read comes to an end 3 residues before the CDR3 does, leaving the germline J gene to fill in the end. The rearrangement links TRBV7-8 to TRBJ2-1; tentatively, D is TRBD1 (5 bases). Germline CDR1 is SGHVS and CDR2 is FQNEAQ. Trimming pared 4 bases from V and 6 bases from J, leaving 10 bases between. The CDR3 spans 13 residues. CDR3 DNA, as far as it was read: TGTGCCAGCAGCTCGGAGACAGCCAATGAG. Protein product: CASSSETANE. The whole CDR3 region reads CASSSETANEQFF. Full variable domain (rest looked up from reference TRBV7-8 and TRBJ2-1): GAGVSQSPRYKVAKRGQDVALRCDPISGHVSLFWYQQALGQGPEFLTYFQNEAQLDKSGLPSDRFFAERPEGSVSTLKIQRTQQEDSAVYLCASSSETANEQFFGPGTRLTVL.

Comments on this clone: The read is 3 residues too short to cover the CDR3 end, so that end is filled in from the germline J gene. The J gene is TRBJ2-4, the V gene TRBV12-3 or TRBV12-4; D not certain. CDR3 length equals 13 residues. V dropped 6 bases and J dropped 2 bases, with 8 bases sitting between them. The sequenced CDR3 bases are TGTGCCAGCAGCAACACCCCCAAAAACATT. Translation: CASSNTPKNI. The entire CDR3 protein is CASSNTPKNIQYF.

Considering frequency, this clone is medium-sized. Read sequence stops 3 residues before the CDR3 end, and the germline J gene provides the missing end. The chain employs TRBV13 and TRBJ2-6; D is uncertain. CDR1 and CDR2 from the germline V gene are PRHDT and FYEKMQ (reference sequence). CDR3 size: 15 residues. The germline V and J ends were trimmed by 5 bases and 0 bases, with 8 bases remaining between them. Partial CDR3 DNA: TGTGCCAGCAGCGGCCGTTCCTCTGGGGCCAACGTC. Protein product: CASSGRSSGANV. The whole CDR3 sequence reads CASSGRSSGANVLTF.

Details on this clone: The CDR3 is cut off 3 residues early in the read; its end comes from the germline J gene. This sample also contains other DNA sequences that code for the same CDR3. The rearrangement links TRBV20-1 to TRBJ1-6, with 10 bases matching TRBD1. In germline, CDR1 is DFQATT, CDR2 SNEGSKA (reference sequence). V gave up 6 bases and J gave up 0 bases; unmatched junction bases: 2. The CDR3 sequence is 15 residues long. The CDR3 sequence: CSARDRGSYNSPLHF. The CDR3 bases that were read are TGCAGTGCAAGGGACAGGGGCTCCTATAATTCACCC.

Notes on this clone: The read terminates 3 residues ahead of where the CDR3 ends, so the germline J gene completes it. The chain joins TRBV7-3 to TRBJ2-5; D unresolved. V was pared by 2 bases and J by 2 bases, with 6 bases between. CDR1 and CDR2 (germline): SGHTA, FQGTGA. CDR3 length equals 13 residues. The sequenced CDR3 bases are TGTGCCAGCAGCTTAGGGCCGCAAGAGACC. Translated: CASSLGPQET. The entire CDR3 protein is CASSLGPQETQYF.

The sequenced CDR3 bases are TGCAGTGCTAGAGAACCCGGGACAGTAACAGATACG. Its protein product is CSAREPGTVTDT. The CDR3 in its entirety is CSAREPGTVTDTQYF. V usage is TRBV20-1 and J usage is TRBJ2-3, with 7 bases aligning to TRBD1. The CDR3 goes on 3 residues after the read ends, and that part is filled in from the germline J gene. The CDR3 totals 15 residues. The germline gives CDR1 DFQATT, CDR2 SNEGSKA (reference sequence). Trimming removed 0 bases from V and 3 bases from J; junction bases left unmatched: 6.